This T cell receptor (beta chain) appears in the sequencing data of a study of T cell repertoires in cytomegalovirus infection. The table lists this clonotype with a few counts. TCRdb redid the calling of the reads with MiXCR, one entry per CDR3 protein. The sample has roughly 180,000 distinct CDR3 sequences, about 17% seen once. The CDR3 has 15 residues. CDR1 is SQVTM, CDR2 ANQGSEA, per germline. Trimming shortened V by 3 bases and J by 0 bases, and 14 bases separated the two germline ends. The J gene is TRBJ1-1, the V gene TRBV29-1; D remains unclear. This clonotype was sampled from a human donor in good health (CMV status not recorded). Some clones in this sample may be carry-over from other donors' samples. The sequencing sample was made of CD8+ T cells from PBMCs. The DNA for the CDR3 is TGCAGCGTTGAGGGAACTATACCACTGAACACTGAAGCTTTCTTT. This translates into CSVEGTIPLNTEAFF.